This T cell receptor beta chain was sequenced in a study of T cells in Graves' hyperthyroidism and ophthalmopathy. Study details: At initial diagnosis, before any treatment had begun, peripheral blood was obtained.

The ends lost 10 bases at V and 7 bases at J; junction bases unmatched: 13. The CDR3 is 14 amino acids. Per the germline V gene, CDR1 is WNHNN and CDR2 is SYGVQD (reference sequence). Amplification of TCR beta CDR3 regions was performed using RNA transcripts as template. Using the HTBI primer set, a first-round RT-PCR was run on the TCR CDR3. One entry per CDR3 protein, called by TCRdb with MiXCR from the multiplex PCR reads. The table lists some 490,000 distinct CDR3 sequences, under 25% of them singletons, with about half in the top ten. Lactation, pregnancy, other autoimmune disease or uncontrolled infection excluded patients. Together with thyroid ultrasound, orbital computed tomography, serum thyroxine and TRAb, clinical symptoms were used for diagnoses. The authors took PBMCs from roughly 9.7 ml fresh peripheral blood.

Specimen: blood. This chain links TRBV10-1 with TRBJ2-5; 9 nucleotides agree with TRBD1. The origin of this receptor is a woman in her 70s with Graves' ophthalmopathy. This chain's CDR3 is CANPIRDRDATQYF. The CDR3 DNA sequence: TGCGCCAACCCGATCAGGGACAGGGACGCGACCCAGTACTTC.